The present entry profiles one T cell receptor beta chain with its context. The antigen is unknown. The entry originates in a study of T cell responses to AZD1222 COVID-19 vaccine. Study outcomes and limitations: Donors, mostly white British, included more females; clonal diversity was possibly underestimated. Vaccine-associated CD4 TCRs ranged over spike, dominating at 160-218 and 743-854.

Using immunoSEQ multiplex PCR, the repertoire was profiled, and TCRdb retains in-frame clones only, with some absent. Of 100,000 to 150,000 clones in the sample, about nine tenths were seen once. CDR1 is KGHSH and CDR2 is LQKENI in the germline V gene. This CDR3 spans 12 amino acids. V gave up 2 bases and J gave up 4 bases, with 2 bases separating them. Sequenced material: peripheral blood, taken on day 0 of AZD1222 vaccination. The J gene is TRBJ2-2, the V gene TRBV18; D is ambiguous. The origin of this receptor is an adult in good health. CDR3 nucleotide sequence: TGTGCCAGCTCACCAGCCACCGGGGAGCTGTTTTTT. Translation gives CASSPATGELFF.